What follows describes a single TCR beta chain. Its target is not known. TCRdb processed the reads anew with MiXCR; each CDR3 protein has one entry. The table includes around 770,000 distinct CDR3 sequences, 25% to 30% detected once. This specimen belongs to a study of T cell repertoires in cytomegalovirus infection. Study summary: Both CMV infection and a matching HLA type were indicated by public TCR beta signatures.

Study findings and constraints: Cumulated frequencies of public TCR beta families served to identify carriers of CMV plus the relevant HLA.

This clonotype was obtained from a human donor in good health (CMV status not recorded). Some clones in this sample may be carry-over from other donors' samples. The specimen comprised cultured CD8+ T cells from PBMCs, sampled from culture after CMV antigen stimulation.

The CDR3 protein is CASSQDPGRVNSPLHF. As DNA, the CDR3 is TGTGCCAGCAGCCAAGACCCAGGGCGGGTTAATTCACCCCTCCACTTT. The chain carries TRBV14 and TRBJ1-6, with D possibly matching TRBD1 (5 bases). The V and J ends lost 0 bases and 6 bases respectively, with 12 bases between them. This CDR3 region has 16 residues. Per germline, CDR1 SGHDN and CDR2 FVKESK.